The 16 T cell receptor beta chains given below trace back to one sample, sequenced in a study of blood T cell repertoires in COVID-19. Here immunoSEQ multiplex PCR was the method, and the copy in TCRdb shows in-frame clones only, minus some. The data show over 120,000 clones, around nine tenths seen once. Source material: peripheral blood. These receptors came from a woman between 50 and 59 years old with acute or convalescent COVID-19.

The J gene is TRBJ2-2, the V gene TRBV7-9, with 9 nucleotides matching TRBD1. V shed 6 bases, J shed 6 bases, and the junction held 14 bases outside the gene matches. There are 17 residues in the CDR3. Per germline, CDR1 SEHNR and CDR2 FQNEAQ (reference sequence). The CDR3 reads CASSPDPGTGLSGELFF. The CDR3 coding sequence is TGTGCCAGCAGTCCAGATCCCGGGACAGGGTTATCCGGGGAGCTGTTTTTT.

The chain recombines TRBV18 with TRBJ1-5; a possible D gene is TRBD1 (6 bases). The length of the CDR3 is 15 residues. Germline CDR1 KGHSH, CDR2 LQKENI. Trimming removed 3 bases at V and 2 bases at J, with 11 bases between. For the CDR3, the DNA is TGTGCCAGCTCACCGGGGAGACAGGGCAATCAGCCCCAGCATTTT. This gives the protein CASSPGRQGNQPQHF.

The chain has TRBV27 and TRBJ1-3; D remains unclear. The germline CDR1 and CDR2 sequences are MNHEY and SMNVEV (reference sequence). The CDR3 extends over 13 amino acids. V dropped 3 bases and J dropped 4 bases, with 7 bases sitting between them. This CDR3 reads CASSLLEGNTIYF. The CDR3 DNA sequence: TGTGCCAGCAGTTTGTTAGAGGGAAACACCATATATTTT.

This chain joins TRBV5-1 and TRBJ2-7, with TRBD1 matching over 9 bases. The CDR3 contains 16 residues. Germline V lookup: CDR1 SGHRS, CDR2 YFSETQ. Trimming at V came to 0 bases and at J to 4 bases, leaving 8 bases not matched to a gene. The CDR3 reads CASSLARGQGVYEQYF. The CDR3 nucleotides are TGCGCCAGCAGCTTGGCTAGGGGACAGGGAGTTTACGAGCAGTACTTC.

The CDR3 DNA follows: TGCAGCGTTGAAGATGACCGGAGGCTTAACTTTAACTATGGCTACACCTTC. It codes for CSVEDDRRLNFNYGYTF. J is TRBJ1-2 and V is TRBV29-1; D gene ambiguous. Looked up from germline, CDR1 is SQVTM and CDR2 is ANQGSEA. V dropped 0 bases and J dropped 1 base, with 18 bases sitting between them. The CDR3 runs to 17 residues.

The rearrangement joins TRBV11-2 to TRBJ1-3, with 7 bases identical to TRBD1. The V gene's germline CDR1 is SGHAT and CDR2 FQNNGV. Unmatched junction bases numbered 9, after V lost 4 bases and J lost 0 bases. CDR3 length: 17 residues. The CDR3 DNA reads as TGTGCCAGCAGCTGGGACAGCGTCCTGCTCTCTGGAAACACCATATATTTT. Residues: CASSWDSVLLSGNTIYF.

The rearrangement links TRBV30 to TRBJ2-3; 10 nucleotides match TRBD1. The trim removed 3 bases at V and 0 bases at J, leaving 9 bases unmatched. Germline-derived CDR1 and CDR2 are GTSNPN and SVGIG (reference sequence). CDR3 size: 17 residues. CDR3 in DNA: TGTGCCTGGAGATCCGGGACAGGGGCTCCTAGCACAGATACGCAGTATTTT. It is translated as CAWRSGTGAPSTDTQYF.

The CDR3 DNA sequence: TGTGCCAGCAGCTTACCGGGACAGGGTCGTGAAGCTTTCTTT. Translation: CASSLPGQGREAFF. The gene calls are TRBV11-2 and TRBJ1-1; 9 positions agree with TRBD1. There are 14 residues in the CDR3. The V gene's germline CDR1 is SGHAT and CDR2 FQNNGV. The J segment lost 7 bases and the V segment lost 2 bases, leaving 5 bases of the junction unmatched.

This chain links TRBV11-2 with TRBJ1-2; 7 nucleotides agree with TRBD1. The CDR3 consists of 17 residues. V was pared by 0 bases and J by 0 bases, with 7 bases of the junction left unmatched. CDR1 and CDR2 from the germline V gene are SGHAT and FQNNGV. The CDR3 DNA reads TGTGCCAGCAGCTTAGATCTGGGACAGAGTTCTAACTATGGCTACACCTTC. As protein: CASSLDLGQSSNYGYTF.

The rearrangement links TRBV2 to TRBJ1-4; D gene ambiguous. V was pared by 1 base and J by 8 bases, with 17 bases between. Looked up from germline, CDR1 is SNHLY and CDR2 is FYNNEI. CDR3 length equals 16 residues. CDR3 residues: CASSEVSRHGGEKLFF. CDR3 nucleotides: TGTGCCAGCAGTGAAGTTTCACGACACGGTGGGGAAAAACTGTTTTTT.

This chain connects TRBV14 to TRBJ1-1, with D tentatively TRBD1 (6 bases). This CDR3 contains 16 residues. The V end lost 3 bases, the J end lost 3 bases, and 17 bases lay between the germline ends. From germline, CDR1 is SGHDN and CDR2 FVKESK. For the CDR3, the DNA is TGTGCCAGCAGCCATCGTTTCAGGGGTTACGACACTGAAGCTTTCTTT. Translating gives CASSHRFRGYDTEAFF.

This clone appeared a single time. V gene TRBV6-1 combines with J gene TRBJ2-1, with D tentatively TRBD2 (5 bases). The CDR3 runs 15 residues. Between the trimmed V and J ends, which lost 3 bases and 0 bases, there was a span of 9 bases. The V gene's germline CDR1 is MNHNS and CDR2 SASEGT. The CDR3 nucleotides read TGTGCCAGCAGTGAGCGGGCCTACTCCTACAATGAGCAGTTCTTC. It yields the protein CASSERAYSYNEQFF.

CDR3 sequence reads: CASSKRPGSYNEQFF. As DNA, the CDR3 is TGCGCCAGCTCAAAGCGGCCGGGGTCCTACAATGAGCAGTTCTTC. This chain joins TRBV5-1 and TRBJ2-1, with D possibly matching TRBD2 (5 bases). Germline lookup yields CDR1 SGHRS and CDR2 YFSETQ. The CDR3 sequence is 15 residues long. V lost 7 bases, J lost 1 base, and 15 bases lay in between.

V and J are TRBV5-4 and TRBJ1-2, with unresolved D. V was clipped by 0 bases and J by 3 bases, with 12 bases between them. This CDR3 has 15 residues. Per germline, CDR1 SGHNT and CDR2 YYREEE (reference sequence). The DNA for the CDR3 is TGTGCCAGCAGCTTGGCCGTGAGCCAGGACTATGGCTACACCTTC. It codes for CASSLAVSQDYGYTF.

The V call is TRBV7-6, the J call TRBJ2-3; TRBD2 might be the D (7 bases). This CDR3 is 14 amino acids long. CDR1 is SGHVS and CDR2 is FNYEAQ in the germline V gene. Between the trimmed V and J ends, which lost 6 bases and 5 bases, there was a span of 15 bases. The CDR3 DNA follows: TGTGCCAGCAGTGGGGGGGGGCAGAAAGATACGCAGTATTTT. This gives the protein CASSGGGQKDTQYF. The full variable domain, with the rest looked up from reference TRBV7-6 and TRBJ2-3, is GAGVSQSPRYKVTKRGQDVALRCDPISGHVSLYWYRQALGQGPEFLTYFNYEAQQDKSGLPNDRFSAERPEGSISTLTIQRTEQRDSAMYRCASSGGGQKDTQYFGPGTRLTVL.

The chain combines TRBV5-6 with TRBJ2-1; 11 bases fit TRBD2. The germline gives CDR1 SGHDT, CDR2 YYEEEE. The CDR3 consists of 15 residues. V trimming: 7 bases; J trimming: 4 bases; junction bases outside the gene matches: 7. The CDR3 loop reads CASLIAGGPYNEQFF. DNA for the CDR3: TGTGCCAGCTTAATAGCGGGGGGGCCATACAATGAGCAGTTCTTC.